The 27 T cell receptor beta chains below were found in one sample sequenced in a study of early T cells in non-severe SARS-CoV-2 infection. TCRdb processed the 5' RACE reads anew with MiXCR; each CDR3 protein has one entry. The sample comprises more than 55,000 distinct CDR3 sequences, roughly 4.9% of which are singletons, and 3% to 4% rests with the top ten. The sequencing used whole blood, collected at baseline. These receptors originate from an adult who was a healthcare worker with PCR-confirmed SARS-CoV-2 infection or an uninfected control (not recorded which). The donor label of this sample is uncertain.

This clonotype has more than one count but fewer than ten. The chain couples TRBV28 to TRBJ2-2; no firm D call. This CDR3 region has 14 residues. Trimming pared 3 bases from V and 2 bases from J, leaving 7 bases between. CDR1 and CDR2 from the germline V gene are MDHEN and SYDVKM. CDR3 sequence reads: CASSFGLNTGELFF. The CDR3, as DNA: TGTGCCAGCAGTTTCGGCCTTAACACCGGGGAGCTGTTTTTT.

The table lists this clonotype with many counts. The chain recombines TRBV29-1 with TRBJ2-3; 9 bases match TRBD1. Germline CDR1 SQVTM, CDR2 ANQGSEA. The junction had 9 bases not matched to a gene; V was cut back by 6 bases and J by 5 bases. The CDR3 runs to 14 residues. CDR3 sequence reads: CSVHPGQGRDTQYF. The DNA of the CDR3 is TGCAGCGTCCATCCGGGACAGGGTAGAGATACGCAGTATTTT.

This clonotype has at least ten counts. This sequence joins TRBV11-2 and TRBJ2-1, with a weak D call TRBD2 (5 bases). Germline V lookup: CDR1 SGHAT, CDR2 FQNNGV. CDR3 length: 13 amino acids. V was shortened by 3 bases and J by 12 bases, with 15 bases between the two germline ends. CDR3 bases: TGTGCCAGCAGCTTTGTGGCAAGCGGCGGGCAGTTCTTC. Its protein product is CASSFVASGGQFF.

The chain is built from TRBV10-2 and TRBJ2-7; 8 positions agree with TRBD1. The CDR3 is 15 amino acids. Germline CDR1 is WSHSY and CDR2 is SAAADI. With 1 base clipped from V and 5 bases from J, the junction kept 7 bases outside the gene matches. In nucleotides, the CDR3 is TGCGCCAGCAGTGAGTTCCAGGGGGCGCCCGACGAGCAGTACTTC. Translated, it gives CASSEFQGAPDEQYF.

This clonotype has at least ten counts. The chain has TRBV20-1 and TRBJ2-2; either TRBD1 or TRBD2 may supply D (6 bases each). The CDR3 has 15 residues. Trimming stripped 0 bases from V and 4 bases from J, with 12 bases between. The V gene's germline CDR1 is DFQATT and CDR2 SNEGSKA (reference sequence). This CDR3 reads CSARDGGPATGELFF. The CDR3, as DNA: TGCAGTGCTAGAGATGGGGGGCCGGCCACCGGGGAGCTGTTTTTT.

This clonotype has ten or more counts. The V and J genes are TRBV29-1 and TRBJ2-3, with D possibly TRBD1 on 5 matching bases. This CDR3 spans 14 amino acids. The V end lost 3 bases, the J end lost 4 bases, and 14 bases lay between the germline ends. CDR1 is SQVTM, CDR2 ANQGSEA, per germline. CDR3 nucleotides: TGCAGCGTTGATTGGGGCAGGGTGTCAGATACGCAGTATTTT. It codes for CSVDWGRVSDTQYF.

This clonotype was picked up a small number of times. CDR3 nucleotides: TGTGCCAGCAGTTCCCTAGCGGGTCCTGATACGCAGTATTTT. Protein product: CASSSLAGPDTQYF. V usage is TRBV28 and J usage is TRBJ2-3; 8 bases fit TRBD2. There are 14 residues in the CDR3. With V trimmed by 4 bases and J by 6 bases, 6 bases remained unmatched. Germline V gene data show CDR1 as MDHEN and CDR2 as SYDVKM.

This clonotype was observed a handful of times. The CDR3 DNA follows: TGCGCCAGCACACTTCCAGGGGATACGCAGTATTTT. This translates into CASTLPGDTQYF. The rearrangement uses TRBV5-1 and TRBJ2-3; TRBD1 might be the D (5 bases). The CDR3 is made up of 12 amino acids. Germline lookup yields CDR1 SGHRS and CDR2 YFSETQ. V lost 6 bases and J 6 bases, leaving 11 bases between the germline ends. Supplemented by reference TRBV5-1 and TRBJ2-3, the full variable domain reads KAGVTQTPRYLIKTRGQQVTLSCSPISGHRSVSWYQQTPGQGLQFLFEYFSETQRNKGNFPGRFSGRQFSNSRSEMNVSTLELGDSALYLCASTLPGDTQYFGPGTRLTVL.

This clonotype was detected many times. The V call is TRBV28, the J call TRBJ1-1; tentative D call: TRBD1 (6 bases). Trimming took 6 bases from V and 6 from J, leaving 14 bases between them. The CDR3 totals 13 residues. Germline CDR1 MDHEN, CDR2 SYDVKM. The DNA of the CDR3 is TGTGCCAGCAGATACGCGGACAGCTCTGAAGCTTTCTTT. This sequence encodes CASRYADSSEAFF.

This clonotype has more than one count but fewer than ten. The gene calls are TRBV7-9 and TRBJ2-7; 7 nucleotides align to TRBD1. The J segment lost 0 bases and the V segment lost 4 bases, leaving 3 bases of the junction unmatched. The CDR3 runs 14 residues. Germline CDR1 reads SEHNR; CDR2 reads FQNEAQ (reference sequence). CDR3 DNA: TGTGCCAGCAGCTCGACAGGGAGCTCCTACGAGCAGTACTTC. It specifies CASSSTGSSYEQYF.

This rearrangement joins TRBV12-3 or TRBV12-4 to TRBJ1-1; no clear D gene. Between the trimmed V and J ends, which lost 4 bases and 0 bases, there was a span of 6 bases. The CDR3 is 13 amino acids. CDR3 sequence: CASSSRVNTEAFF. CDR3 bases: TGTGCCAGCAGTTCCCGGGTGAACACTGAAGCTTTCTTT.

This clonotype was observed at least ten times. This chain joins TRBV9 and TRBJ1-2; D call uncertain. Trimming removed 7 bases at V and 4 bases at J, with 17 bases between. The germline gives CDR1 SGDLS, CDR2 YYNGEE. CDR3 size: 14 residues. CDR3 bases: TGTGCCAGCGTTGGAATGGAGGGAACCTATGGCTACACCTTC. Protein sequence: CASVGMEGTYGYTF. The complete variable domain, with remaining parts taken from reference TRBV9 and TRBJ1-2, reads DSGVTQTPKHLITATGQRVTLRCSPRSGDLSVYWYQQSLDQGLQFLIQYYNGEERAKGNILERFSAQQFPDLHSELNLSSLELGDSALYFCASVGMEGTYGYTFGSGTRLTVV.

Ten or more counts support this clonotype. This sequence joins TRBV5-1 and TRBJ2-2, with 10 bases lining up with TRBD1. This CDR3 has 15 residues. Losses at the gene ends were 4 bases for V and 4 bases for J; bases not matched to a gene: 4. Germline CDR1 SGHRS, CDR2 YFSETQ. The CDR3, as DNA: TGCGCCAGCAGCGTTCGACAGGGGGCCACCGGGGAGCTGTTTTTT. Its protein product is CASSVRQGATGELFF.

This clonotype was seen repeatedly, ten times or more. J is TRBJ1-1 and V is TRBV7-9, with 7 nucleotides matching TRBD1. The germline gives CDR1 SEHNR, CDR2 FQNEAQ (reference sequence). This CDR3 region has 14 residues. The junction had 8 bases not matched to a gene; V was cut back by 5 bases and J by 5 bases. The CDR3 protein is CASSPSTGSTEAFF. The CDR3 DNA follows: TGTGCCAGCAGCCCGTCGACAGGGAGTACTGAAGCTTTCTTT.

The rearrangement uses TRBV2 and TRBJ2-1, with 8 bases fitting TRBD1. The CDR3 has 13 amino acids. J gave up 6 bases and V 6 bases, and 4 bases lay outside the gene matches. Germline V gives CDR1 SNHLY, CDR2 FYNNEI. The CDR3 bases are TGTGCCAGCAGGGCGGGACAGGCCAATGAGCAGTTCTTC. Translation gives CASRAGQANEQFF.

This clonotype was detected ten times or more. This chain links TRBV10-2 with TRBJ1-6; 8 bases are a match to TRBD1. The CDR3 extends over 13 amino acids. Germline CDR1 WSHSY, CDR2 SAAADI. The J segment lost 8 bases and the V segment lost 7 bases, leaving 4 bases of the junction unmatched. CDR3 region: CASNQGADSPLHF. For the CDR3, the DNA is TGCGCCAGCAACCAGGGGGCGGATTCACCCCTCCACTTT.

This clonotype was picked up many times. This chain joins TRBV7-3 and TRBJ1-1, with D tentatively TRBD1 (6 bases). This CDR3 has 17 residues. Germline-derived CDR1 and CDR2 are SGHTA and FQGTGA. Trimming stripped 0 bases from V and 4 bases from J, with 18 bases between. The CDR3 bases are TGTGCCAGCAGCTTAACAGGTGATGCAGGGGACGGCACTGAAGCTTTCTTT. This gives the protein CASSLTGDAGDGTEAFF.

This clonotype was seen at least ten times. This chain joins TRBV6-6 and TRBJ1-2; maybe TRBD1 (6 bases). Between the trimmed V and J ends, which lost 0 bases and 6 bases, there was a span of 14 bases. Germline CDR1 MNHNY, CDR2 SVGAGI (reference sequence). The length of the CDR3 is 15 residues. This CDR3 reads CASSYSLDSRNGYTF. In DNA, the CDR3 is TGTGCCAGCAGTTACTCCCTGGACAGCCGGAATGGCTACACCTTC.

In its sample, this clonotype was seen many times. Likely a read error: the CDR3 ends without its conserved phenylalanine or tryptophan. It is unclear where the CDR3 begins or ends on the DNA, so no DNA is shown, and the CDR3 is as TCRdb lists it. The rearrangement uses TRBV28 and TRBJ1-1; the D call in the table, TRBD1, was not verified against the DNA. In germline, CDR1 is MDHEN, CDR2 SYDVKM. The CDR3 has 11 amino acids, counting both end residues. The CDR3 loop is CASSLGHHVFP.

The sample holds many counts of this clonotype. The V call is TRBV20-1, the J call TRBJ2-6; D remains ambiguous. The germline CDR1 and CDR2 sequences are DFQATT and SNEGSKA (reference sequence). The V end lost 5 bases, the J end lost 0 bases, and 11 bases lay between the germline ends. This CDR3 is 15 amino acids long. The DNA for the CDR3 is TGCAGTGCTCCAAAACCCGTCTCTGGGGCCAACGTCCTGACTTTC. This gives the protein CSAPKPVSGANVLTF.

The chain uses TRBV28 and TRBJ2-3; 10 nucleotides align to TRBD2. The CDR3 covers 15 residues. Trimming took 6 bases from V and 3 from J; bases not matched to a gene: 6. Per the germline V gene, CDR1 is MDHEN and CDR2 is SYDVKM. CDR3: CASSEAGGRTDTQYF. For the CDR3, the DNA is TGTGCCAGCAGCGAAGCGGGGGGGCGTACAGATACGCAGTATTTT.

This clonotype was counted at least ten times. CDR3 sequence reads: CSAQRQGAYEQYF. In nucleotides, the CDR3 is TGCAGTGCACAAAGACAGGGGGCCTACGAGCAGTACTTC. The chain is built from TRBV20-1 and TRBJ2-7, with 9 bases fitting TRBD1. The CDR3 runs 13 residues. Trimming removed 6 bases from V and 2 bases from J; junction bases left unmatched: 5. CDR1 and CDR2 from the germline V gene are DFQATT and SNEGSKA (reference sequence).

This clonotype was observed many times. The chain links TRBV6-5 to TRBJ1-2; possibly TRBD1 for D (5 bases). Trimming took off 0 bases at V and 5 bases at J, with 13 bases between the two ends. Germline CDR1 and CDR2: MNHEY and SVGAGI. CDR3 size: 15 residues. The CDR3 reads CASSYSLQGGYGYTF. Here the CDR3 DNA reads TGTGCCAGCAGTTACTCCCTTCAGGGAGGGTATGGCTACACCTTC.

This clonotype was seen ten or more times. The chain joins TRBV19 to TRBJ1-5, with 9 bases lining up with TRBD1. Germline V gene sequence: CDR1 LNHDA, CDR2 SQIVND (reference sequence). The J segment lost 5 bases and the V segment lost 3 bases, leaving 11 bases of the junction unmatched. The CDR3 has 17 residues. For the CDR3, the DNA is TGTGCCAGTAGTATTTGGGGGGACAGGGTTGCCGATCAGCCCCAGCATTTT. It specifies CASSIWGDRVADQPQHF.

This clonotype was counted ten times or more. The rearrangement joins TRBV19 to TRBJ2-5; 8 bases align to TRBD1. The CDR3 totals 17 residues. The germline gives CDR1 LNHDA, CDR2 SQIVND (reference sequence). The trim removed 7 bases at V and 0 bases at J, leaving 13 bases unmatched. CDR3 nucleotides: TGTGCCAGTACCACAGGGGGACTCGCCCCGTACCAAGAGACCCAGTACTTC. The encoded protein is CASTTGGLAPYQETQYF.

This clonotype was recorded many times. This chain joins TRBV29-1 and TRBJ1-2; 9 nucleotides match TRBD1. Germline V gives CDR1 SQVTM, CDR2 ANQGSEA. CDR3 length equals 16 residues. The V segment lost 0 bases and the J segment 4 bases; nucleotides outside the gene matches: 9. The CDR3 region is CSVEDHTGGAGYGYTF. DNA of the CDR3: TGCAGCGTTGAAGACCACACAGGGGGCGCTGGCTATGGCTACACCTTC.

This clonotype was picked up a small number of times. The V call is TRBV5-1, the J call TRBJ2-3; D not certain. The CDR3 runs 15 residues. CDR1 SGHRS and CDR2 YFSETQ come from the germline V gene. V gave up 3 bases and J gave up 0 bases, with 11 bases separating them. This chain's CDR3 is CASSYSNPSTDTQYF. The CDR3 nucleotides are TGCGCCAGCAGCTACTCGAACCCTAGCACAGATACGCAGTATTTT.